Listed below are T cell receptor beta chains from one sample, sequenced in a study of OX40 agonist ivuxolimab in advanced cancers. Profiling relied on immunoSEQ multiplex PCR, and the TCRdb table lists in-frame clones only, not all of them. Found here are around 72,000 clones, about nine tenths of them singletons; the top ten hold roughly 8%. The sequenced sample was CD4+ or CD8+ T cells sorted from blood, obtained in a trial of the OX40 agonist ivuxolimab. The receptors stem from an adult with an advanced solid tumor such as melanoma, head and neck, liver or kidney cancer. Each CDR3 is given with its conserved first and last residue. D genes are given only for firm matches. Not all rows give a size; the values are once, few, many and, for expanded clones, a class.

V: TRBV29-1; J: TRBJ2-5; size: -; D: TRBD1; CDR3: CSCEDRGEETQYF; DNA: TGCAGCTGCGAGGACAGGGGGGAAGAGACCCAGTACTTC
V: TRBV6-5; J: TRBJ1-1; size: -; D: -; CDR3: CASSYTLGGAGTEAFF; DNA: TGTGCCAGCAGTTACACACTAGGGGGGGCAGGGACTGAAGCTTTCTTT
V: TRBV5-1; J: TRBJ1-6; size: once; D: -; CDR3: CASSAYLGPLHF; DNA: TGCGCCAGCAGCGCGTACTTGGGGCCCCTCCACTTT
V: TRBV29-1; J: TRBJ2-1; size: -; D: -; CDR3: CSVGIVWGEQFF; DNA: TGCAGCGTTGGAATTGTCTGGGGAGAGCAGTTCTTC
V: TRBV4-2; J: TRBJ1-6; size: few; D: -; CDR3: CASSQDVRGTNSPLHF; DNA: TGTGCCAGCAGCCAAGATGTCCGGGGAACCAATTCACCCCTCCACTTT
V: TRBV4-3; J: TRBJ1-6; size: few; D: -; CDR3: CASSQDENSPLHF; DNA: TGCGCCAGCAGCCAAGATGAAAATTCACCCCTCCACTTT
V: TRBV7-3; J: TRBJ1-2; size: -; D: -; CDR3: CASSALTGRGFYGYTF; DNA: TGTGCCAGCAGCGCACTAACGGGACGGGGGTTCTATGGCTACACCTTC
V: TRBV11-2; J: TRBJ2-5; size: -; D: -; CDR3: CASSPLKETQYF; DNA: TGTGCCAGCAGCCCATTAAAGGAGACCCAGTACTTC
V: TRBV7-2; J: TRBJ1-1; size: -; D: -; CDR3: CASSPRTYQDTEAFF; DNA: TGTGCCAGCAGCCCCCGGACCTACCAGGACACTGAAGCTTTCTTT
V: TRBV28; J: TRBJ1-2; size: -; D: -; CDR3: CASSSSYGYTF; DNA: TGTGCCAGCAGTTCGTCCTATGGCTACACCTTC
V: TRBV15; J: TRBJ1-6; size: -; D: -; CDR3: CATSSRNSPLHF; DNA: TGTGCCACCAGCAGCAGGAATTCACCCCTCCACTTT
V: TRBV7-2; J: TRBJ2-7; size: -; D: TRBD2; CDR3: CASSLKGLAGAEQYF; DNA: TGTGCCAGCAGCTTAAAGGGACTAGCGGGGGCAGAGCAGTACTTC
V: TRBV12-5; J: TRBJ1-4; size: -; D: -; CDR3: CASGSPNEKLFF; DNA: TGTGCTAGTGGTTCCCCTAATGAAAAACTGTTTTTT
V: TRBV27; J: TRBJ1-2; size: -; D: TRBD1; CDR3: CASRFGTGGGYTF; DNA: TGTGCCAGCAGATTCGGGACAGGGGGAGGCTACACCTTC
V: TRBV7-2; J: TRBJ1-1; size: -; D: -; CDR3: CASSLNTNTEAFF; DNA: TGTGCCAGCAGCTTAAACACCAACACTGAAGCTTTCTTT
V: TRBV7-2; J: TRBJ2-3; size: -; D: -; CDR3: CASSLEQVGDTQYF; DNA: TGTGCCAGCAGCTTAGAGCAGGTTGGAGATACGCAGTATTTT
V: TRBV10-3; J: TRBJ1-2; size: once; D: TRBD1; CDR3: CAISEGDRGRYTF; DNA: TGTGCCATCAGTGAAGGGGACAGGGGGCGATACACCTTC
V: TRBV6-6; J: TRBJ1-5; size: -; D: -; CDR3: CASSPRGGSNQPQHF; DNA: TGTGCCAGCAGCCCCCGGGGGGGAAGCAATCAGCCCCAGCATTTT
V: TRBV5-4; J: TRBJ2-3; size: -; D: -; CDR3: CASSHEDTQYF; DNA: TGTGCCAGCAGCCACGAAGATACGCAGTATTTT
V: TRBV18; J: TRBJ2-5; size: -; D: -; CDR3: CASSPALQETQYF; DNA: TGTGCCAGCTCACCAGCCCTCCAAGAGACCCAGTACTTC
V: TRBV6-1; J: TRBJ1-2; size: -; D: -; CDR3: CASSLTDDYGYTF; DNA: TGTGCCAGCAGTCTCACAGATGATTATGGCTACACCTTC
V: TRBV19; J: TRBJ2-7; size: -; D: TRBD1; CDR3: CASSSLDREYEQYF; DNA: TGTGCCAGTAGTTCCCTGGACAGGGAGTACGAGCAGTACTTC
V: TRBV5-4; J: TRBJ1-3; size: -; D: -; CDR3: CASSFGGKKAGNTIYF; DNA: TGTGCCAGCAGCTTTGGGGGAAAGAAGGCTGGAAACACCATATATTTT
V: TRBV19; J: TRBJ2-3; size: -; D: -; CDR3: CASSMDNTDTQYF; DNA: TGTGCCAGTAGTATGGACAACACAGATACGCAGTATTTT
V: TRBV7-9; J: TRBJ1-4; size: -; D: TRBD1; CDR3: CASSPRDSPNEKLFF; DNA: TGTGCCAGCAGCCCTAGGGACAGCCCTAATGAAAAACTGTTTTTT
V: TRBV19; J: TRBJ1-2; size: -; D: -; CDR3: CASSIGAGQPSVYGYTF; DNA: TGTGCCAGTAGTATAGGGGCAGGCCAACCCTCCGTTTATGGCTACACCTTC
V: TRBV7-2; J: TRBJ1-1; size: -; D: -; CDR3: CASSLGGVNTEAFF; DNA: TGTGCCAGCAGCTTAGGAGGGGTGAACACTGAAGCTTTCTTT
V: TRBV4-2; J: TRBJ2-3; size: -; D: -; CDR3: CASSRDRFKDTQYF; DNA: TGTGCCAGCAGCCGCGATAGGTTTAAAGATACGCAGTATTTT
V: TRBV2; J: TRBJ1-1; size: -; D: -; CDR3: CASEVAGNTEAFF; DNA: TGTGCCAGCGAAGTAGCAGGTAACACTGAAGCTTTCTTT
V: TRBV6-1; J: TRBJ2-1; size: -; D: TRBD1; CDR3: CASSTTGSKYNEQFF; DNA: TGTGCCAGCAGCACGACAGGGAGTAAGTACAATGAGCAGTTCTTC
V: TRBV11-3; J: TRBJ2-2; size: -; D: -; CDR3: CASSLGRANTGELFF; DNA: TGTGCCAGCAGCTTAGGACGGGCGAACACCGGGGAGCTGTTTTTT
V: TRBV4-1; J: TRBJ2-7; size: -; D: TRBD2; CDR3: CASSQETSKLAGVPYEQYF; DNA: TGCGCCAGCAGCCAAGAGACTTCTAAACTAGCGGGGGTGCCCTACGAGCAGTACTTC
V: TRBV9; J: TRBJ2-1; size: once; D: -; CDR3: CASSATGTFGLNEQFF; DNA: TGTGCCAGCAGCGCGACAGGGACTTTTGGTCTGAATGAGCAGTTCTTC
V: TRBV5-1; J: TRBJ1-2; size: -; D: TRBD1; CDR3: CASSLGTGDGYTF; DNA: TGCGCCAGCAGCTTGGGGACAGGCGACGGCTACACCTTC
V: TRBV7-9; J: TRBJ1-4; size: -; D: -; CDR3: CASSLSGAFNEKLFF; DNA: TGTGCCAGCAGCCTATCGGGGGCCTTTAATGAAAAACTGTTTTTT
V: TRBV2; J: TRBJ2-5; size: -; D: -; CDR3: CASSVRPRGLQETQYF; DNA: TGTGCCAGCAGTGTAAGACCCAGGGGACTTCAAGAGACCCAGTACTTC
V: TRBV7-2; J: TRBJ1-2; size: -; D: TRBD1; CDR3: CASTLTGMGGYTF; DNA: TGTGCCAGCACCCTGACAGGGATGGGTGGCTACACCTTC
V: TRBV9; J: TRBJ2-6; size: -; D: TRBD1; CDR3: CASSVLHRDRGSGANVLTF; DNA: TGTGCCAGCAGCGTCCTCCACCGGGACAGGGGTTCTGGGGCCAACGTCCTGACTTTC
V: TRBV19; J: TRBJ1-5; size: -; D: -; CDR3: CASRQGDQPQHF; DNA: TGTGCCAGTAGACAGGGCGATCAGCCCCAGCATTTT
V: TRBV7-2; J: TRBJ2-2; size: -; D: TRBD1; CDR3: CASSRRQGGVFF; DNA: TGTGCCAGCAGCCGCAGACAGGGGGGGGTGTTTTTT
V: TRBV5-1; J: TRBJ2-5; size: -; D: -; CDR3: CASSVFQVQETQYF; DNA: TGCGCCAGCTCAGTGTTTCAGGTCCAAGAGACCCAGTACTTC
V: TRBV19; J: TRBJ1-2; size: -; D: TRBD1; CDR3: CASSVTGANYGYTF; DNA: TGTGCCAGTAGTGTGACAGGGGCTAACTATGGCTACACCTTC
V: TRBV27; J: TRBJ2-1; size: -; D: TRBD1; CDR3: CASSREGAPYNEQFF; DNA: TGTGCCAGCAGTAGAGAGGGGGCGCCTTACAATGAGCAGTTCTTC
V: TRBV10-3; J: TRBJ1-1; size: -; D: -; CDR3: CAITSGTGGAFF; DNA: TGTGCCATCACCTCAGGGACGGGTGGCGCTTTCTTT
V: TRBV27; J: TRBJ2-7; size: -; D: -; CDR3: CASSRLSSGGGNEQYF; DNA: TGTGCCAGCAGTCGCTTGAGTTCAGGGGGGGGGAACGAGCAGTACTTC
V: TRBV7-3; J: TRBJ1-1; size: once; D: TRBD1; CDR3: CASSSWTGVVPEAFF; DNA: TGTGCCAGCAGCTCATGGACAGGGGTAGTCCCTGAAGCTTTCTTT
V: TRBV9; J: TRBJ1-6; size: -; D: TRBD1; CDR3: CASSAERTGRASPLHF; DNA: TGTGCCAGCAGCGCAGAACGGACAGGCAGAGCCTCGCCCCTCCACTTT
V: TRBV11-2; J: TRBJ1-6; size: -; D: -; CDR3: CASSSQRSYNSPLHF; DNA: TGTGCCAGCAGCTCCCAACGCTCCTATAATTCACCCCTCCACTTT
V: TRBV6-6; J: TRBJ2-3; size: -; D: -; CDR3: CASSWVAITDTQYF; DNA: TGTGCCAGCTCTTGGGTCGCCATCACAGATACGCAGTATTTT
V: TRBV19; J: TRBJ1-2; size: -; D: -; CDR3: CASSGQLTNYGYTF; DNA: TGTGCCAGTAGTGGACAGCTCACTAACTATGGCTACACCTTC
V: TRBV5-5; J: TRBJ1-6; size: -; D: -; CDR3: CASSLRPGSSYNSPLHF; DNA: TGTGCCAGCAGCTTGCGTCCCGGGAGCTCCTATAATTCACCCCTCCACTTT
V: TRBV30; J: TRBJ1-2; size: -; D: -; CDR3: CATVGGHGYTF; DNA: TGTGCCACTGTCGGGGGGCACGGCTACACCTTC
V: TRBV7-9; J: TRBJ1-4; size: -; D: -; CDR3: CASSLEDGVKLFF; DNA: TGTGCCAGCAGCTTAGAGGATGGAGTGAAACTGTTTTTT
V: TRBV2; J: TRBJ2-2; size: -; D: -; CDR3: CASGRTVKPGELFF; DNA: TGTGCCAGCGGAAGGACAGTCAAACCCGGGGAGCTGTTTTTT